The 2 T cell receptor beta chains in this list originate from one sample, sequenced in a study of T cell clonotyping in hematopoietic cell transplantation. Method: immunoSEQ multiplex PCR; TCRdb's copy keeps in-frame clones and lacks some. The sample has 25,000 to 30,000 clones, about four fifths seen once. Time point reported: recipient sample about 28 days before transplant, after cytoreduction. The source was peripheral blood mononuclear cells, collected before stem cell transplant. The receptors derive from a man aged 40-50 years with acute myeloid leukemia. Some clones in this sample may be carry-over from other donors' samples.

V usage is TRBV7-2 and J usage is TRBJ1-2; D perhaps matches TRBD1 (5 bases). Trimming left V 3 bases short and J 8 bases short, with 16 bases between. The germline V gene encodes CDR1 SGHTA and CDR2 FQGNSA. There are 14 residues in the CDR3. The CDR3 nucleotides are TGTGCCAGCAGCTTCCTGATGGCGGGGCTAGGCTACACCTTC. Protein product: CASSFLMAGLGYTF.

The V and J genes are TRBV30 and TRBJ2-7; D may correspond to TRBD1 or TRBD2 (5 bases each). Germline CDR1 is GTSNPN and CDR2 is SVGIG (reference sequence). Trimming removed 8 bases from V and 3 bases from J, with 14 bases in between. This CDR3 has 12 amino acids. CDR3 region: CAGGPQNYEQYF. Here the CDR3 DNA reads TGTGCCGGGGGACCACAAAACTACGAGCAGTACTTC.